This section outlines one T cell receptor beta chain sequence together with its context. This clone occurred once. Its antigen specificity is not known. Base qualities were left out, and no much larger clone turns up one base away. This specimen's time point label, interpreted: baseline before first vaccination. Vaccinee samples were obtained from the UK trials COV001 and COV002, which included a single-blind randomized controlled phase 2/3 trial of AZD1222 (ChAdOx1 nCoV-19) in healthy adults. For TCRbeta chain sequencing, PBMC samples from trial participants were taken at day 0 and at day 28 after the second dose. The data stem from a study of T cell responses to AZD1222 COVID-19 vaccine (dated by TCRdb to the early 2020s). Broadly, across the study: AZD1222 recipients with second doses at about 4 weeks or about 12 weeks were pooled, because spike-specific TCR depth and breadth did not differ between schedules. TCR sequencing was performed for 233 trial participants, of whom around 200 were given two doses of AZD1222 and approximately 26 were given two doses of MenACWY control vaccine. Trial participants were enrolled by age into subgroups of 18-55, 56-69 and 70-plus years, and around 150, 28 and 57 TCR-sequenced participants, respectively, were included in these subgroups.

The paper as a whole reports these results and caveats: The vaccine-associated CD4 TCRs covered the entire spike protein, and the dominant responses fell in regions 160-218 and 743-854. Because no day 14 peak-response samples were available, the repertoires could be characterized only after the peak T cell response. A significant rise in spike-specific TCR breadth and depth was observed after two AZD1222 doses relative to day 0 and relative to MenACWY recipients. Reportedly, close to half of the unique spike-specific TCRs recognized epitopes lying outside the regions that are mutated in the B.1.351 and B.1.1.7 variants. The 56-69-year group was small, and its depth increase did not reach significance, likely because of low power. Participants were mostly white British and included more females than males, and it was suggested by the authors that clonal diversity may have been underestimated. Only five or six AZD1222 recipients were SARS-CoV-2 seropositive at baseline, limiting conclusions about previously exposed vaccinees.

The CDR3 regions of human TCRbeta chains were analyzed by immunosequencing. The paper's data handling went like this. Repertoire TCRs were checked for matches against a reference library of SARS-CoV-2-specific TCRs that had been generated using the MIRA antigen-specificity platform. Breadth was defined as the fraction of unique TCRs that were SARS-CoV-2-associated. Depth was defined as the fraction of total T cells that were SARS-CoV-2-associated. Each spike-specific TCR was assigned to its reactive spike region and to a CD4 or CD8 class using the MIRA data. Log10-transformed breadth and depth values were compared by one-way ANOVA with Sidak's multiple comparisons tests. This is the immuneACCESS table as TCRdb keeps it, with only in-frame sequences that have V and J called. A part of the clones is gone; compared with another copy, unresolved V genes explain less than half, and the rest is unexplained. The V and J calls and the clone size are those of that table, but D and trimming were determined from the DNA. The sample contains tens of thousands of clones, over 75% of them found a single time. Of the sample, roughly 14% falls within the top ten clones.

Trimming takes 0 bases off V and 6 bases off J; junction bases not matched to a gene: 10. The CDR3 goes from the cysteine to the phenylalanine over 17 residues. The sequence is cut down to CDR3 DNA, 51 bases in frame from base 1. Per the germline V gene, MGHRA is the CDR1 and YSYEKL is the CDR2. The sequence derives from an adult in good health. The sequencing here drew on peripheral blood, taken on day 0 of AZD1222 vaccination. This receptor chain uses TRBV4-1 and TRBJ2-7, with TRBD2 matching 11 junction bases. The DNA sequence is TGCGCCAGCAGCCAAGATTTGATAGCGGGAGGGGCCGGCGAGCAGTACTTC. It is translated as CASSQDLIAGGAGEQYF.